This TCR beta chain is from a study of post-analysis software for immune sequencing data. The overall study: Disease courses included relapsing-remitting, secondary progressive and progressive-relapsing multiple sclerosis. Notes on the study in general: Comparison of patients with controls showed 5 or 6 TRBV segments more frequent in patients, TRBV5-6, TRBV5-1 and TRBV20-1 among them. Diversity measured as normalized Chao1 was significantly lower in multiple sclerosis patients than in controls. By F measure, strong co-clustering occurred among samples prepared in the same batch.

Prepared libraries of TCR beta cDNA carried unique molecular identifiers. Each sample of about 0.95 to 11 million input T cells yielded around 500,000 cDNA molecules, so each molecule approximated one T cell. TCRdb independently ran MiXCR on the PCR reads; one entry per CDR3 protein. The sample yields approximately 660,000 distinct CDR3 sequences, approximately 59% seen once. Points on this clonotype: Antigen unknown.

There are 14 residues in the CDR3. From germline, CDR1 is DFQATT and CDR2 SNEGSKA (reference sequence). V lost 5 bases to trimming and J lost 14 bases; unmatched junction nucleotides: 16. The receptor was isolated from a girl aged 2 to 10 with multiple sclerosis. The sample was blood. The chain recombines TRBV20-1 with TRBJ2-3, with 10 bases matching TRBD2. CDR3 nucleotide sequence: TGCAGTGCTCCAGACCCTAGCGGGGGCGCCGCGGGGTATTTT. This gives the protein CSAPDPSGGAAGYF.